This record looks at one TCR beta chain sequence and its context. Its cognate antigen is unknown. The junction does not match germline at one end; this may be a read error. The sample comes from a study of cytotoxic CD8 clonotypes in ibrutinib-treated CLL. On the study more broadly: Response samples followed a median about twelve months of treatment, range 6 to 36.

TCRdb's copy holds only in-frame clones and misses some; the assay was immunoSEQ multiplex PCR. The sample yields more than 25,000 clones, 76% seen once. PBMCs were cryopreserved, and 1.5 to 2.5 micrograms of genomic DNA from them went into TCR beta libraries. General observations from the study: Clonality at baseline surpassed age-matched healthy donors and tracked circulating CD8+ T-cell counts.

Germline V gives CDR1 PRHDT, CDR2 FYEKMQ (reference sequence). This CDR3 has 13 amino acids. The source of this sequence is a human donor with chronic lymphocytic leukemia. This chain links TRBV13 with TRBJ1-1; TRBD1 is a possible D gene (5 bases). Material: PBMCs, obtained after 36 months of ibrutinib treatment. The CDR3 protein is CASSRGENAEAFF. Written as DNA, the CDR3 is TGTGCCAGCAGTAGAGGGGAGAACGCTGAAGCTTTCTTT.